This T cell receptor (beta chain) was retrieved from a study of preoperative IRX-2 immunotherapy in early breast cancer. Clones were sequenced by immunoSEQ multiplex PCR, and TCRdb holds only the in-frame ones, with some missing. Of 95,000 to 100,000 clones listed, 75% to 90% are singletons. As for treatment: preoperative locoregional IRX-2 cytokine immunotherapy. Samples came from a phase Ib trial of preoperative locoregional IRX-2 cytokine immunotherapy. This CDR3 is 11 amino acids long. Germline V gives CDR1 LNHDA, CDR2 SQIVND (reference sequence). With regard to this clone: Compared with germline, one end of the junction differs, possibly owing to a read error.

The source was tumor tissue, collected after IRX-2 immunotherapy. The V call is TRBV19, the J call TRBJ2-7; a possible D gene is TRBD1 (5 bases). This TCR was recovered from a human donor with breast cancer. In nucleotides, the CDR3 is TGTGCCAGTAGTATAGGTGGGGCCCCGGTGTTC. It yields the protein CASSIGGAPVF.